This T cell receptor (beta chain) was retrieved from a study of blood T cell repertoires in COVID-19. The assay was immunoSEQ multiplex PCR, and TCRdb's table has in-frame clones only and misses some. The sample consists of 95,000 to 150,000 clones, over 55% of them appearing once. Trimming shortened V by 5 bases and J by 2 bases, and 6 bases separated the two germline ends. There are 12 residues in the CDR3. Germline loops: CDR1 MDHEN, CDR2 SYDVKM. This clone has only one observation. The chain joins TRBV28 to TRBJ1-2, with D unclear. The TCR sequence derives from a woman in her 70s with acute or convalescent COVID-19. The sample consisted of peripheral blood. The CDR3: CASSLRNYGYTF. The CDR3 DNA is TGTGCCAGCAGTCTCAGGAACTATGGCTACACCTTC.